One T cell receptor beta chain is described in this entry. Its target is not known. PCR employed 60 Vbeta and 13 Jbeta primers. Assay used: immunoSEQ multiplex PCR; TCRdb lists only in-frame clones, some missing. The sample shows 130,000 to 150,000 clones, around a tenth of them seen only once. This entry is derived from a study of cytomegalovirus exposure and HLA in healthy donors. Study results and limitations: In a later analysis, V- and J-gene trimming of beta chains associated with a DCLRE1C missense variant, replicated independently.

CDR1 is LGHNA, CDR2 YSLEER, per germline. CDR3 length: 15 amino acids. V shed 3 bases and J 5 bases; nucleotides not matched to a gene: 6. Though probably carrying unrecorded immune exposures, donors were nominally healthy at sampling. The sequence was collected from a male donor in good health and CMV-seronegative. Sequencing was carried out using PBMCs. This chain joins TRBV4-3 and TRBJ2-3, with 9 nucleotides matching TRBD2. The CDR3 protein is CASSQVIAGEDTQYF. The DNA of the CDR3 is TGCGCCAGCAGCCAGGTAATAGCGGGAGAAGATACGCAGTATTTT.